The 5 T cell receptor beta chains reported below all come from one sample, sequenced in a study of blood T cells in healthy people across ages. With a J-beta primer mix and a sample-barcoded 5' primer, a second PCR ran roughly 6 to 12 cycles. Using its own MiXCR run on the 5' RACE reads, TCRdb lists one record per CDR3 protein. The sample has about 760,000 distinct CDR3 sequences, roughly three fifths seen once. The sequenced material came from blood. The receptors come from a man aged 35 to 55 in good health.

The V call is TRBV4-2, the J call TRBJ1-2; the match to TRBD1 covers 7 bases. V shed 3 bases and J 1 base; nucleotides not matched to a gene: 14. Germline-derived CDR1 and CDR2 are LGHNA and YNFKEQ. The CDR3 has 18 amino acids. The CDR3 nucleotides are TGTGCCAGCAGCCATGACGAAGGGACAGCAAGTTTTAACTATGGCTACACCTTC. It is translated as CASSHDEGTASFNYGYTF.

Concerning this clonotype itself: One end of the junction is discordant with germline, which a read error may explain. V usage is TRBV20-1 and J usage is TRBJ2-3; no clear D gene. The CDR3 has 13 residues. Per germline, CDR1 DFQATT and CDR2 SNEGSKA (reference sequence). CDR3: CSARPQHTDTKYF. As DNA, the CDR3 is TGCAGTGCCAGACCGCAGCACACAGATACGAAGTATTTT.

The V call is TRBV7-8, the J call TRBJ2-7, with D possibly being TRBD1 (5 bases). Trimming took 5 bases from V and 7 from J, leaving 21 bases between them. Germline V gene data show CDR1 as SGHVS and CDR2 as FQNEAQ. This CDR3 has 15 amino acids. CDR3 in amino acids: CASSIQGSSYNEQYF. In DNA, the CDR3 is TGTGCCAGCAGCATTCAGGGTTCCTCCTACAATGAGCAGTACTTC.

This clonotype has only a few counts. This chain uses TRBV29-1 with TRBJ2-1, with TRBD2 as a possible D gene (6 bases). Germline assignment: CDR1 SQVTM and CDR2 ANQGSEA. The CDR3 is made up of 14 amino acids. With 5 bases removed from V and 3 bases from J, the gap between germline ends came to 14 bases. CDR3 loop: CSVPTGGDYNEQFF. The CDR3 DNA is TGCAGCGTTCCTACCGGCGGGGACTACAATGAGCAGTTCTTC.

The chain carries TRBV6-2 or TRBV6-3 and TRBJ2-1, with unresolved D. V was cut by 6 bases and J by 10 bases, with 10 bases left in between. Germline values: CDR1 MNHEY, CDR2 SVGEGT. CDR3 length: 11 residues. CDR3 in DNA: TGTGCCAGCAGCGCAGGACCAGAGCAGTTCTTC. This gives the protein CASSAGPEQFF.